Listed below are T cell receptor beta chains from one sample, sequenced in a study of T cells in Graves' hyperthyroidism and ophthalmopathy. In TCRdb, the multiplex PCR reads were re-called with MiXCR into one record per CDR3 protein. This table has around 370,000 distinct CDR3 sequences, less than 20% appearing once. Specimen: blood. These receptors all stem from a man younger than 35 with Graves' ophthalmopathy. The conserved cysteine and the conserved F or W are not part of the CDR3 here. Each record gives: CDR3 length, J gene, V gene, CDR3 protein.

13 TRBJ1-2 TRBV28 ASRPGGYGLYGYT
13 TRBJ2-5 TRBV11-2 ASSPSRPGGETQY
10 TRBJ2-7 TRBV20-1 SASTSGYEQY
13 TRBJ2-5 TRBV14 ASSQNQVFQETQY
14 TRBJ2-3 TRBV7-9 ASSGPGTGGRDTQY
12 TRBJ1-1 TRBV5-1 ASSATGGSTEAF
13 TRBJ1-5 TRBV5-8 ASSQDRAVYQPQH
13 TRBJ1-2 TRBV6-5 ASSYSKAGGSGYT
19 TRBJ1-1 TRBV3-1 ASSQVGFAVGTNSIGTEAF
13 TRBJ1-5 TRBV20-1 SARDQSGSNQPQH
13 TRBJ1-1 TRBV12-3/TRBV12-4 ASSSSRDRGLEAF
14 TRBJ2-2 TRBV2 ASSEAEQGDTGELF
12 TRBJ2-5 TRBV7-9 ASSLDAAQETQY